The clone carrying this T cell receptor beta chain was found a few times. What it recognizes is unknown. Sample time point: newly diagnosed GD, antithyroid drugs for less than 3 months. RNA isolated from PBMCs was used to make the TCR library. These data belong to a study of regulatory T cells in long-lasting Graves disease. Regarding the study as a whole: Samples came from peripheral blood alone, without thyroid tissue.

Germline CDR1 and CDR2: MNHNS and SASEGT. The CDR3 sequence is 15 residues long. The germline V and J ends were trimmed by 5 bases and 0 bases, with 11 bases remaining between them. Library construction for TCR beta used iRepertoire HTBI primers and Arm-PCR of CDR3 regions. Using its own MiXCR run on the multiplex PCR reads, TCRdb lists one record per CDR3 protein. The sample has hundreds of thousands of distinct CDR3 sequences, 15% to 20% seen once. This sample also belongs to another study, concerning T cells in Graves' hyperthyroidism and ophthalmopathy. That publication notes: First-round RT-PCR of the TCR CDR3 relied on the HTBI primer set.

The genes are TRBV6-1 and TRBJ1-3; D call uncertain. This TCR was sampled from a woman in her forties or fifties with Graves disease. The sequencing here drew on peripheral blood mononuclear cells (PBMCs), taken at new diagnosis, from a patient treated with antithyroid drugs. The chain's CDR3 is CASSIGSSSGNTIYF. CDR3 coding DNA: TGTGCCAGCAGTATTGGATCGAGCTCTGGAAACACCATATATTTT.